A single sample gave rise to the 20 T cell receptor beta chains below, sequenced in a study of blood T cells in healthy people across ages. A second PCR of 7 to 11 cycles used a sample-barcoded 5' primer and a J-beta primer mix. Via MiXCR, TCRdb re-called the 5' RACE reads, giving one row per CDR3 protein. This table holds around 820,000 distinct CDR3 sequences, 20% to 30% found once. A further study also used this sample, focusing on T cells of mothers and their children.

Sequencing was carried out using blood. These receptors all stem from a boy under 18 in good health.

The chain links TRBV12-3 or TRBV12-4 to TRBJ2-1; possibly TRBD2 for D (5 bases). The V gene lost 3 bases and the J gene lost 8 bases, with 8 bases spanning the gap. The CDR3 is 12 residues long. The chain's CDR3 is CASSLRGHEQFF. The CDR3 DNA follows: TGTGCCAGCAGTTTGAGAGGGCATGAGCAGTTCTTC.

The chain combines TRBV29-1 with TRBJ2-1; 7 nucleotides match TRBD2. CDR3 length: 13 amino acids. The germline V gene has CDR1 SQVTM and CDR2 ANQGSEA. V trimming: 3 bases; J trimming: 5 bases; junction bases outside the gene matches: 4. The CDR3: CSVDGEGNNEQFF. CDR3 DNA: TGCAGCGTTGATGGGGAGGGAAACAATGAGCAGTTCTTC.

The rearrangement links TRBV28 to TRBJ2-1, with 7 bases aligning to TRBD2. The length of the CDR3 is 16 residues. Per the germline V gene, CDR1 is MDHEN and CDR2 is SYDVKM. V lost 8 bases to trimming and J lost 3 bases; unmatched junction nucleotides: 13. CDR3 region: CASAKGLAALYNEQFF. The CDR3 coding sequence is TGTGCCAGCGCGAAGGGCCTAGCGGCCCTCTACAATGAGCAGTTCTTC. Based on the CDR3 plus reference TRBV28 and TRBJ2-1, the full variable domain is DVKVTQSSRYLVKRTGEKVFLECVQDMDHENMFWYRQDPGLGLRLIYFSYDVKMKEKGDIPEGYSVSREKKERFSLILESASTNQTSMYLCASAKGLAALYNEQFFGPGTRLTVL.

The CDR3 DNA reads TGTGCCAGCAGTTTTATCTCTAGCGGGAGGGCCGATGAGCAGTACTTC. The encoded protein is CASSFISSGRADEQYF. The V gene is TRBV12-3 or TRBV12-4, the J gene TRBJ2-1; 12 bases line up with TRBD2. The J call may be mistaken, given a closer DNA end match to TRBJ2-7. This CDR3 region has 16 residues.

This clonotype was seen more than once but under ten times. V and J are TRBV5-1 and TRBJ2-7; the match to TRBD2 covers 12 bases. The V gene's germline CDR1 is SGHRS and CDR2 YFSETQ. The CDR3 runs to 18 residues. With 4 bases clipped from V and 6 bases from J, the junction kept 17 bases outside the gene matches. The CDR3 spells CASSPPGLAGQPLGEQYF. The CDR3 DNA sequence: TGCGCCAGCAGCCCCCCAGGACTAGCGGGGCAACCCCTAGGCGAGCAGTACTTC. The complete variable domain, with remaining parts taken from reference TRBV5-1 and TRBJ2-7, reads KAGVTQTPRYLIKTRGQQVTLSCSPISGHRSVSWYQQTPGQGLQFLFEYFSETQRNKGNFPGRFSGRQFSNSRSEMNVSTLELGDSALYLCASSPPGLAGQPLGEQYFGPGTRLTVT.

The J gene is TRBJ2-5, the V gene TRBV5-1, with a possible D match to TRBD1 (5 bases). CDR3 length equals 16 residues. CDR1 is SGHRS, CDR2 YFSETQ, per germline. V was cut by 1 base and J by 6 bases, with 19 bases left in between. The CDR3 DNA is TGCGCCAGCAGCTTGCCCTTACAGGTGTCTGTCCAGACCCAGTACTTC. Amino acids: CASSLPLQVSVQTQYF.

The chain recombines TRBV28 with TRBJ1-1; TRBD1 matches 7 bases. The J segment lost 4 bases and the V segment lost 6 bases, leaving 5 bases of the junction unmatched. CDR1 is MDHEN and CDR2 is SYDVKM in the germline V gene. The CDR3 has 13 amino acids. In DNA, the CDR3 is TGTGCCAGCAGCCACGACAGGGTCACTGAAGCTTTCTTT. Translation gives CASSHDRVTEAFF.

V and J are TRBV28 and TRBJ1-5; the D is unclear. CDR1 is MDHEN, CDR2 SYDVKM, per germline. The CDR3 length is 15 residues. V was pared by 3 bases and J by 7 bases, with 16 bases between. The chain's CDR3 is CASSFLGGVGQPQHF. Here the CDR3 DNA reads TGTGCCAGCAGTTTTCTCGGTGGGGTGGGCCAGCCCCAGCATTTT.

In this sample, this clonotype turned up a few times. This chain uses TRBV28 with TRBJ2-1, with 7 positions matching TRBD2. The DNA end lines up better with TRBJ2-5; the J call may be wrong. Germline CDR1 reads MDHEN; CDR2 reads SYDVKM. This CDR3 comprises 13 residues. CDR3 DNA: TGTGCCAGCATTACCGGGGGGCAAGAGACCCAGTACTTC. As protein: CASITGGQETQYF.

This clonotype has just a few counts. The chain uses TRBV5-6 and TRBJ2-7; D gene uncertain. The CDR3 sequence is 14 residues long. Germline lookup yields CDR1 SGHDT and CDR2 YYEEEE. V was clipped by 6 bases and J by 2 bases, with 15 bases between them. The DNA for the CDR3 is TGTGCCAGCACCCGTCTGTTCGGCCCCTACGAGCAGTACTTC. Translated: CASTRLFGPYEQYF.

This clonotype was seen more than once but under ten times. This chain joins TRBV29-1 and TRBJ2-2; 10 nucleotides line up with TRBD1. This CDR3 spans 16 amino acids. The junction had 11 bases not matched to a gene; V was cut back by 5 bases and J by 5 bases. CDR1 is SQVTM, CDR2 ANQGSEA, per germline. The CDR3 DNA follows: TGCAGCGTTTTGAGGTCGGGACAGGGGTTGACCGGGGAGCTGTTTTTT. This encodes CSVLRSGQGLTGELFF.

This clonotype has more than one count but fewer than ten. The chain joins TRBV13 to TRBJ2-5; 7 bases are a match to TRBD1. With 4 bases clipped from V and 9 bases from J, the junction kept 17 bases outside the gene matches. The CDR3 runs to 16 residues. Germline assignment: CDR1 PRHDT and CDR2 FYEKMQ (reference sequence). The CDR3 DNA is TGTGCCAGCAGCTCGGCTGGGGACAGAGTGAAGCCAGCCCAGTACTTC. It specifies CASSSAGDRVKPAQYF.

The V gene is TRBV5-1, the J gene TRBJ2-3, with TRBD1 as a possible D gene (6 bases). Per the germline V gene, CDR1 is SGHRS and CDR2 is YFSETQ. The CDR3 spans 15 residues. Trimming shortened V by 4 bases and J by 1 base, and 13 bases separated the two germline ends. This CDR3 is CASSRWTAGTDTQYF. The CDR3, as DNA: TGCGCCAGCAGCCGTTGGACAGCAGGCACAGATACGCAGTATTTT.

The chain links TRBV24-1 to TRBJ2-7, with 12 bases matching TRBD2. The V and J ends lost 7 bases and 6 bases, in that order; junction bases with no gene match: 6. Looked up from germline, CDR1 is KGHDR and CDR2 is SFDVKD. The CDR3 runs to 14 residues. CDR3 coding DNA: TGTGCCACCAGGCCTAGCGGGAGGGACAGCGAGCAGTACTTC. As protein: CATRPSGRDSEQYF.

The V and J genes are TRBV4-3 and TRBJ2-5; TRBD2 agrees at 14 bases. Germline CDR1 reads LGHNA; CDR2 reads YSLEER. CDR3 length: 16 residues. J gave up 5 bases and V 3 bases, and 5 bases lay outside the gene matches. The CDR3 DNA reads TGCGCCAGCAGCCAGGGGACTAGCGGGAGCGGGGAGACCCAGTACTTC. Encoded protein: CASSQGTSGSGETQYF.

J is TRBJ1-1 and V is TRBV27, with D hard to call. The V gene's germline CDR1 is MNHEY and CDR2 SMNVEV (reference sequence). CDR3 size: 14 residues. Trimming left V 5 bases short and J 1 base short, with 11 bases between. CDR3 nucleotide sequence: TGTGCCAGCAGTGTATGGGGTGCGAACACTGAAGCTTTCTTT. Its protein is CASSVWGANTEAFF.

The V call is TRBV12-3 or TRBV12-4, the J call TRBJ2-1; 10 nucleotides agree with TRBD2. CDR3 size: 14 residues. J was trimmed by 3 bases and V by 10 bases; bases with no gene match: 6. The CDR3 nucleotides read TGTGCCATACCTAGCGGGGGTGGCTACAATGAGCAGTTCTTC. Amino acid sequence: CAIPSGGGYNEQFF.

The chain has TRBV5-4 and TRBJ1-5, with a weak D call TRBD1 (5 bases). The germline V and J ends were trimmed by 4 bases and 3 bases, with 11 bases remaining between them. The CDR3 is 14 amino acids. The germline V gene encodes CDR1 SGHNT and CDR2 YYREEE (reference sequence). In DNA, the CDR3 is TGTGCCAGCAGCCTCTACAGGTCCAATCAGCCCCAGCATTTT. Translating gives CASSLYRSNQPQHF.

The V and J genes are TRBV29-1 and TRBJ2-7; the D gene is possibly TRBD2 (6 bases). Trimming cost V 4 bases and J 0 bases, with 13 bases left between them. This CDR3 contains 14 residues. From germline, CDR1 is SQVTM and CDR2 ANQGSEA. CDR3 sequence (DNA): TGCAGCGTTGGCGTGGGGGGTAGCTCCTACGAGCAGTACTTC. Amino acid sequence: CSVGVGGSSYEQYF.

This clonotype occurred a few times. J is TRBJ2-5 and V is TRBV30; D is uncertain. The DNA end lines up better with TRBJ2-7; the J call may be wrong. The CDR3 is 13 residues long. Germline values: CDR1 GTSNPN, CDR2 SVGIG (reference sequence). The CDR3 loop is CAWSESVSYEQYF. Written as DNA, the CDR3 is TGTGCCTGGAGTGAGTCAGTAAGCTACGAGCAGTACTTC.